Listed below are T cell receptor beta chains from one sample, sequenced in a study of response to subunit inactivated influenza vaccine. TCRdb ran MiXCR on the RT-PCR reads and lists one entry per CDR3 protein. The sample carries roughly 520,000 distinct CDR3 sequences, 25% recorded once. The sequencing here drew on CD4+ T cells sorted from PBMCs, taken less than 6 days after vaccination. Receptor source: a man aged 50 to 59 who received an inactivated influenza vaccine. Each CDR3 is given with its conserved first and last residue. The order of the fields is V gene, D gene, clone size, J gene, CDR3 DNA, CDR3 protein. D genes are given only for firm matches. Some rows have no size entry. The others give once, few or many, or a class for an expanded clone.

>TRBV20-1|TRBD2|.|TRBJ2-3
TGCAGTGGTCGCGGGGGGGTAGGCACAGATACGCAGTATTTT
CSGRGGVGTDTQYF
>TRBV5-6|.|.|TRBJ2-3
TGTGCCAGCTACTCAGGGAATACGCAGTATTTT
CASYSGNTQYF
>TRBV6-5|TRBD2|.|TRBJ2-1
TGTGCCAGCAGTTACTCGATTGTAGTAGCGGGAGTGGACAATGAGCAGTTCTTC
CASSYSIVVAGVDNEQFF
>TRBV13|.|many|TRBJ1-2
TGTGCCAGCAGTCGGCCAGGGTATGGCTACACCTTC
CASSRPGYGYTF
>TRBV2|.|.|TRBJ2-1
TGTGCCAGCAACCCCTTTTCCTGGACTGAGCAGTTCTTC
CASNPFSWTEQFF
>TRBV5-6|.|many|TRBJ1-2
TGTGCCAGCAGCTTGCCCGACAACTATGGCTACACCTTC
CASSLPDNYGYTF
>TRBV7-2|.|.|TRBJ2-3
TGTGCCAGCAGCTTAGCCCGTCTGGCAGGGCGAGCAGATACGCAGTATTTT
CASSLARLAGRADTQYF
>TRBV20-1|TRBD2|.|TRBJ2-1
TGCAGTGCTAGAGATTTTGCGGGAGCTCCCAATGAGCAGTTCTTC
CSARDFAGAPNEQFF
>TRBV5-6|.|few|TRBJ2-5
TGTGCCAGCTCGGCGCGATACAGCCACCGCCAAGAGACCCAGTACTTC
CASSARYSHRQETQYF
>TRBV6-1|.|.|TRBJ1-2
TGTGCCAGGAGGACAGTTAATGAGAGACTCTATGGCTACACCTTC
CARRTVNERLYGYTF
>TRBV12-3/TRBV12-4|.|few|TRBJ2-5
TGTGCCAGCAGTTTAGGCAGGACGGGCACCCAGTACTTC
CASSLGRTGTQYF
>TRBV12-3/TRBV12-4|.|few|TRBJ1-6
TGTGCCAGCAGCCAAACGCGGACTTCACCCCTCCACTTT
CASSQTRTSPLHF
>TRBV6-5|TRBD2|.|TRBJ2-3
TGTGCCAGCAGTTACGGGGGGGAGACAGATACGCAGTATTTT
CASSYGGETDTQYF
>TRBV29-1|.|.|TRBJ2-2
TGCAGCGTTGTAACCGGAACAAACACCGGGGAGCTGTTTTTT
CSVVTGTNTGELFF
>TRBV11-1|TRBD2|few|TRBJ2-1
TGTGCCAGCAGCTCCGAGCGGGAGAAGTACAATGAGCAGTTCTTC
CASSSEREKYNEQFF
>TRBV7-3|TRBD2|.|TRBJ2-5
TGTGCCAGCAGTTCACTACCGGGACTAGCGGGAGTTGAGACCCAGTACTTC
CASSSLPGLAGVETQYF
>TRBV6-2/TRBV6-3|TRBD1|.|TRBJ2-5
TGTGCCAGCAGTCCCGGACAGGGGGCGCAGCCGGGAGACTCTACGTACCAAGAGACCCAGTACTTC
CASSPGQGAQPGDSTYQETQYF
>TRBV7-2|TRBD2|.|TRBJ2-5
TGTGCCAGCAGCTTAGGAGGCGCGGGAGGACGAGAGACCCAGTACTTC
CASSLGGAGGRETQYF
>TRBV10-1|.|.|TRBJ2-1
TGCGCCAGCAGTGAATCCCCCATAGATACCAATGAGCAGTTCTTC
CASSESPIDTNEQFF
>TRBV29-1|.|.|TRBJ1-2
TGCAGCGTTGAGGGACGGAGCTATGGCTACACCTTC
CSVEGRSYGYTF
>TRBV3-1|.|.|TRBJ1-2
TGTGCCAGCAGCCAACTTGACAGCTATGGCTACACCTTC
CASSQLDSYGYTF
>TRBV20-1|.|few|TRBJ2-3
TGCAGTGCCCTCGGACCTATAGATACGCAGTATTTT
CSALGPIDTQYF
>TRBV12-3/TRBV12-4|.|few|TRBJ2-3
TGTGCCAGCAGTTTAGTCCGACAAGTTATCACAGATACGCAGTATTTT
CASSLVRQVITDTQYF
>TRBV20-1|.|few|TRBJ2-1
TGCAGTGCTACTGTGCCGGAGAGCTCCTACAATGAGCAGTTCTTC
CSATVPESSYNEQFF
>TRBV20-1|.|.|TRBJ2-1
TGCAGTGCGCCCCTCGGGGGAAGTTACAATGAGCAGTTCTTC
CSAPLGGSYNEQFF
>TRBV27|.|few|TRBJ2-6
TGTGCCAGCAGTTTAATAGGAGGGGTGTTAGGGGCCAACGTCCTGACTTTC
CASSLIGGVLGANVLTF
>TRBV5-1|TRBD1|.|TRBJ1-5
TGCGCCAGCAGCTTGGGAGGGGGCAAGAATCAGCCCCAGCATTTT
CASSLGGGKNQPQHF
>TRBV5-1|TRBD2|few|TRBJ2-1
TGCGCCAGCAGCCCGGGACTAGCGGGAAAGAATGAGCAGTTCTTC
CASSPGLAGKNEQFF
>TRBV20-1|TRBD1|.|TRBJ1-5
TGCAGTGCTGGGACAGGGGGTGGCAATCAGCCCCAGCATTTT
CSAGTGGGNQPQHF
>TRBV7-2|.|.|TRBJ2-4
TGTGCCAGCAGCCTTCATGGTCTCACCTTAGCCAAAAACATTCAGTACTTC
CASSLHGLTLAKNIQYF
>TRBV3-1|.|.|TRBJ2-5
TGTGCCAGCAGCCAAGACCGTATAAAAGAGACCCAGTACTTC
CASSQDRIKETQYF
>TRBV3-1|TRBD1|few|TRBJ2-5
TGTGCCAGCAGCCGGGGACAGGGCAAGGAGACCCAGTACTTC
CASSRGQGKETQYF
>TRBV5-1|.|few|TRBJ2-1
TGCGCCAGCAGCTTGTCGGAGAACAATGAGCAGTTCTTC
CASSLSENNEQFF
>TRBV5-1|.|few|TRBJ2-3
TGCGCCAGCAGCTTGGTGGGTGGGACCACAGATACGCAGTATTTT
CASSLVGGTTDTQYF
>TRBV20-1|.|few|TRBJ1-5
TGCAGTGCAGAGGGGACCCGGAATCAGCCCCAGCATTTT
CSAEGTRNQPQHF
>TRBV11-2|.|.|TRBJ2-5
TGTGCCAGCAGCTTAGTTGTGCAGGGCCTTCAAGGCCAAGAGACCCAGTACTTC
CASSLVVQGLQGQETQYF
>TRBV11-2|.|.|TRBJ2-4
TGTGCCAGCAGCTTATCTAGATCGGGCTCCCTAGCCAAAAACATTCAGTACTTC
CASSLSRSGSLAKNIQYF
>TRBV12-3/TRBV12-4|TRBD1|.|TRBJ2-7
TGTGCCAGCAGTCCATACCGGGACAGGGGGCTGAGCGAGCAGTACTTC
CASSPYRDRGLSEQYF
>TRBV5-6|.|many|TRBJ2-3
TGTGCCAGCAGCTCCCTTCTTACGGGAGCCTCCACAGATACGCAGTATTTT
CASSSLLTGASTDTQYF
>TRBV7-2|TRBD2|many|TRBJ2-2
TGTGCCAGCAGCTTAGTGGGACTAGCCTGGAACACCGGGGAGCTGTTTTTT
CASSLVGLAWNTGELFF
>TRBV6-1|.|.|TRBJ2-6
TGTGCCAGCGGACAGATACTCGACTCTGGGGCCAACGTCCTGACTTTC
CASGQILDSGANVLTF
>TRBV6-6|.|many|TRBJ2-7
TGTGCCAGCAGTTACTCGTTTTTGCGACCGTCCTACGAGCAGTACTTC
CASSYSFLRPSYEQYF
>TRBV29-1|.|few|TRBJ2-1
TGCAGCGTTGACTGGGACTTACAGGGAACCAATGAGCAGTTCTTC
CSVDWDLQGTNEQFF
>TRBV28|TRBD1|few|TRBJ2-5
TGTGCCAGCATCATGACAGGGCAAGAGACCCAGTACTTC
CASIMTGQETQYF
>TRBV12-3/TRBV12-4|.|.|TRBJ2-4
TGTGCCAGCAGTTTAATAGGTCTGAGTCTAGCCAAAAACATTCAGTACTTC
CASSLIGLSLAKNIQYF
>TRBV6-2/TRBV6-3|.|once|TRBJ2-1
TGTGCCAGCACTACCGGGGGGATAGCGAGGGGGTACAATGAGCAGTTCTTC
CASTTGGIARGYNEQFF
>TRBV20-1|.|many|TRBJ1-5
TGCAGTGCTAGAGGGGGCAATCAGCCCCAGCATTTT
CSARGGNQPQHF
>TRBV6-1|TRBD2|.|TRBJ2-5
TGTGCCAGCAGGGGGACTAGCCAATTTGGGACCCAGTACTTC
CASRGTSQFGTQYF
>TRBV7-8|.|many|TRBJ1-5
TGTGCCAGCAGCCCCCCGGACGGTGGGGCCCAGCATTTT
CASSPPDGGAQHF
>TRBV24-1|TRBD1|.|TRBJ1-2
TGTGCCACCAGTGATGGACCGGGACAGAGCTATGGCTACACCTTC
CATSDGPGQSYGYTF
>TRBV5-5|TRBD2|many|TRBJ2-3
TGTGCCAGCAGTTTTCTCGGACTAGCAAAAGATACGCAGTATTTT
CASSFLGLAKDTQYF
>TRBV28|TRBD1|.|TRBJ2-7
TGTGCCAGCAGTTCTTACAGGGGGTTGACCTACGAGCAGTACTTC
CASSSYRGLTYEQYF
>TRBV5-6|.|few|TRBJ2-7
TGTGCCAGCAGCTTGTTCAGGGCTACCTACGAGCAGTACTTC
CASSLFRATYEQYF
>TRBV7-3|.|few|TRBJ2-5
TGTGCCAGCAGCTTAAATACCGTGGAGACCCAGTACTTC
CASSLNTVETQYF
>TRBV12-3/TRBV12-4|TRBD1|.|TRBJ1-1
TGTGCCAGCACTCAACAGGGGATAAACACTGAAGCTTTCTTT
CASTQQGINTEAFF